Listed below are T cell receptor beta chains from one sample, sequenced in a study of blood T cell repertoires in COVID-19. TCRdb's copy holds only in-frame clones and misses some; the assay was immunoSEQ multiplex PCR. Among roughly 380,000 clones listed, around nine tenths were seen once. Sequencing was performed on peripheral blood. These receptor sequences come from a woman between 40 and 50 years old with COVID-19, enrolled during active disease. The conserved cysteine and the conserved F or W are not part of the CDR3 here.

>TRBV7-9|TRBJ1-2
ASSLGAGEVGYT
>TRBV6-2/TRBV6-3|TRBJ1-1
ASSHKTGADTEAF
>TRBV9|TRBJ1-3
ASSVRGFSGNTIY
>TRBV4-1|TRBJ1-1
ASSLGQGPGKTEAF
>TRBV7-9|TRBJ2-2
ASSADRGPDTGELF
>TRBV9|TRBJ1-5
ASSVAGGREPQH
>TRBV27|TRBJ1-1
ASRGQGNTEAF
>TRBV18|TRBJ1-1
ASSFRTGWDTEAF
>TRBV5-4|TRBJ2-5
ASSLVGQGRPGETQY
>TRBV7-2|TRBJ1-1
ASSKRGGTEAF
>TRBV30|TRBJ2-3
AWSIADTQY
>TRBV4-1|TRBJ2-2
ASRLQGNTGELF
>TRBV10-3|TRBJ1-2
AISRLRADNYGYT
>TRBV19|TRBJ1-1
ASSMSGMNTEAF
>TRBV7-8|TRBJ2-5
ASSLRFTTGLAGGEETQY
>TRBV7-6|TRBJ1-1
ASSSGQGAYENTEAF